The clone carrying this T cell receptor (beta chain) occurred a few times. The J segment lost 6 bases and the V segment lost 4 bases, leaving 4 bases of the junction unmatched. There are 14 residues in the CDR3. Germline V gives CDR1 MGHDK, CDR2 SYGVNS. The sample comes from a study of identical twins. One entry per CDR3 protein results from TCRdb running MiXCR on the 5' RACE reads. The sample contains 1.5 million to 2 million distinct CDR3 sequences, 25% to 35% of which appear only once. This chain connects TRBV25-1 to TRBJ2-1; the match to TRBD2 covers 9 bases. Source material: cord blood. The sequence derives from a newborn girl in good health. In nucleotides, the CDR3 is TGTGCCAGCAGTGTTAGCGGGAGAGGCAATGAGCAGTTCTTC. Protein: CASSVSGRGNEQFF.